A selection of T cell receptor beta chains follows, all from one sample in a study of regulatory T cells in long-lasting Graves disease. TCRdb redid the calling of the multiplex PCR reads with MiXCR, one entry per CDR3 protein. The table shows 350,000 to 450,000 distinct CDR3 sequences, with roughly 23% occurring only once. The sequencing used peripheral blood mononuclear cells (PBMCs), collected when the disease was refractory, from a patient treated with antithyroid drugs. Receptors originate from a female donor with Graves disease. CDR3s include the opening cysteine and the closing phenylalanine or tryptophan. The D gene is left open where the match is weak. Expanded clones are given a class, and other clones once, few, many or no size at all.

TRBD2	TRBJ2-7	TRBV7-9	few	CASSLVSSGRYEQYF	TGTGCCAGCAGCTTAGTGTCTAGCGGGAGATACGAGCAGTACTTC
-	TRBJ1-2	TRBV28	many	CASSLRGYRDRGNGYTF	TGTGCCAGCAGTTTAAGGGGCTACAGGGATCGCGGAAATGGCTACACCTTC
-	TRBJ2-7	TRBV29-1	-	CSVFEIRDKQYF	TGCAGCGTTTTTGAAATCAGAGACAAGCAGTACTTC
-	TRBJ2-1	TRBV2	-	CASSMQGNYNEQFF	TGTGCCAGCAGTATGCAGGGGAACTACAATGAGCAGTTCTTC
-	TRBJ2-2	TRBV6-1	many	CASSTRQGAGVAGELFF	TGTGCCAGCAGCACAAGACAGGGCGCGGGAGTTGCCGGGGAGCTGTTTTTT
TRBD2	TRBJ2-1	TRBV19	-	CASSIDLGGNEQFF	TGTGCCAGTAGTATAGATCTGGGGGGGAATGAGCAGTTCTTC
-	TRBJ1-1	TRBV5-1	-	CVSSLSQGRTEAFF	TGCGTCAGCAGCTTGTCTCAGGGGCGGACTGAAGCTTTCTTT
TRBD1	TRBJ2-7	TRBV20-1	-	CSATGQSPSHEQYF	TGCAGTGCCACGGGACAGAGCCCGTCGCACGAGCAGTACTTC
-	TRBJ2-2	TRBV20-1	-	CSARERDRRAGELFF	TGCAGTGCTAGAGAGCGGGACAGAAGGGCCGGGGAGCTGTTTTTT
-	TRBJ2-7	TRBV27	many	CATPGHIGSEQYF	TGTGCCACCCCGGGGCATATCGGAAGCGAGCAGTACTTC
-	TRBJ1-1	TRBV20-1	few	CSARVPRGDTEAFF	TGCAGTGCTAGAGTACCTCGGGGGGACACTGAAGCTTTCTTT
TRBD1	TRBJ1-1	TRBV4-1	-	CASSPQGTTEAFF	TGCGCCAGCAGCCCACAGGGGACCACTGAAGCTTTCTTT
-	TRBJ1-6	TRBV27	many	CASRSDRRYSPLHF	TGTGCCAGCAGGTCCGACAGGCGGTATTCACCCCTCCACTTT
TRBD1	TRBJ1-2	TRBV9	-	CASRGQGADYGYTF	TGTGCCAGCAGGGGACAGGGGGCTGACTATGGCTACACCTTC
-	TRBJ1-1	TRBV20-1	few	CSARVRGLDTEAFF	TGCAGTGCTAGAGTTCGGGGCTTGGACACTGAAGCTTTCTTT
-	TRBJ2-5	TRBV20-1	many	CSARVGRYVQETQYF	TGCAGTGCTAGAGTTGGGAGATACGTCCAAGAGACCCAGTACTTC
TRBD2	TRBJ2-7	TRBV2	-	CASSGGAGGTYEQYF	TGTGCCAGCAGTGGGGGAGCGGGAGGAACCTACGAGCAGTACTTC
-	TRBJ2-7	TRBV6-5	many	CASSYGGGRTHEQYF	TGTGCCAGCAGTTACGGTGGGGGCAGAACCCACGAGCAGTACTTC
-	TRBJ1-1	TRBV20-1	few	CSANRVNTEAFF	TGCAGTGCTAACAGGGTGAACACTGAAGCTTTCTTT
TRBD1	TRBJ1-1	TRBV14	-	CASSKGGTVNTEAFF	TGTGCCAGCAGCAAAGGGGGGACAGTGAACACTGAAGCTTTCTTT
-	TRBJ1-2	TRBV2	many	CASSPLEGRGYTF	TGTGCCAGCAGTCCCCTGGAGGGACGTGGCTACACCTTC
TRBD1	TRBJ1-1	TRBV11-2	many	CASSVPGQLNTEAFF	TGTGCCAGCAGTGTCCCGGGACAGCTGAACACTGAAGCTTTCTTT
TRBD1	TRBJ2-7	TRBV24-1	many	CATSDTGTGGEQYF	TGTGCCACCAGTGACACCGGGACAGGGGGCGAGCAGTACTTC
-	TRBJ2-5	TRBV30	many	CAWRGGPLETQYF	TGTGCCTGGAGGGGGGGGCCCCTAGAGACCCAGTACTTC
TRBD1	TRBJ2-7	TRBV19	many	CASSIGTGAYEQYF	TGTGCCAGTAGTATCGGGACAGGAGCCTACGAGCAGTACTTC